The 14 T cell receptor beta chains below come from one sample, sequenced in a study of cytomegalovirus exposure and HLA in healthy donors. The PCR made use of 60 Vbeta and 13 Jbeta primers. Measured with immunoSEQ multiplex PCR; TCRdb has only the in-frame clones, and not every one. The data contain 130,000 to 150,000 clones, about 75% of them singletons. The sample was PBMCs. All receptors come from a male donor in good health and CMV-seronegative.

The V gene is TRBV12-5, the J gene TRBJ1-4, with 10 bases aligning to TRBD1. This CDR3 is 17 amino acids long. The germline gives CDR1 LGHNT, CDR2 FRNRAP. With 0 bases clipped from V and 5 bases from J, the junction kept 6 bases outside the gene matches. CDR3 sequence reads: CASGLVLGDRGNEKLFF. In DNA, the CDR3 is TGTGCTAGTGGTTTGGTACTTGGGGACAGGGGCAATGAAAAACTGTTTTTT.

The chain employs TRBV7-3 and TRBJ2-1, with D perhaps matching TRBD2 (7 bases). The germline gives CDR1 SGHTA, CDR2 FQGTGA. The V end was cut by 1 base, the J end by 7 bases, with 14 bases between. This CDR3 is 15 amino acids long. DNA for the CDR3: TGTGCCAGCAGCTTAAACGGGGGGCCGGGAAATGAGCAGTTCTTC. It translates to CASSLNGGPGNEQFF.

This chain uses TRBV6-4 with TRBJ2-3, with 10 bases aligning to TRBD2. CDR1 and CDR2 (germline): MRHNA, SNTAGT. The CDR3 runs 16 residues. V gave up 6 bases and J gave up 0 bases; unmatched junction bases: 6. The CDR3 DNA is TGTGCCAGCAGCGCGTCTAGCGGGGGTAGCACAGATACGCAGTATTTT. It is translated as CASSASSGGSTDTQYF.

The chain carries TRBV7-9 and TRBJ2-7; 7 nucleotides match TRBD1. The CDR3 extends over 15 amino acids. CDR1 and CDR2 (germline): SEHNR, FQNEAQ (reference sequence). Losses at the gene ends were 3 bases for V and 0 bases for J; bases not matched to a gene: 5. As DNA, the CDR3 is TGTGCCAGCAGCTTCGACAGGGTGAGCTCCTACGAGCAGTACTTC. As protein: CASSFDRVSSYEQYF.

The chain is built from TRBV7-9 and TRBJ2-7, with D possibly matching TRBD2 (6 bases). V was clipped by 2 bases and J by 5 bases, with 13 bases between them. The CDR3 totals 14 residues. The germline V gene encodes CDR1 SEHNR and CDR2 FQNEAQ (reference sequence). The DNA for the CDR3 is TGTGCCAGCAGCTTATCTGGTAGCGGTCACGAGCAGTACTTC. Translated: CASSLSGSGHEQYF.

The chain is built from TRBV7-8 and TRBJ1-1; 7 nucleotides agree with TRBD1. The CDR3 covers 12 residues. Germline CDR1 SGHVS, CDR2 FQNEAQ. The V and J ends lost 1 base and 10 bases, in that order; junction bases with no gene match: 3. This CDR3 reads CASSLEQGRAFF. CDR3 DNA sequence: TGTGCCAGCAGCTTAGAACAGGGGCGAGCTTTCTTT.

This clone has more than one count but fewer than ten. V gene TRBV30 combines with J gene TRBJ1-5; D remains ambiguous. Trimming removed 3 bases at V and 11 bases at J, with 14 bases between. The CDR3 spans 12 residues. Germline V gene sequence: CDR1 GTSNPN, CDR2 SVGIG (reference sequence). CDR3 amino acids: CAWSRGPEAQHF. In nucleotides, the CDR3 is TGTGCCTGGAGCCGCGGGCCCGAAGCCCAGCATTTT.

The V gene is TRBV7-9, the J gene TRBJ1-2; D perhaps matches TRBD1 (6 bases). Per the germline V gene, CDR1 is SEHNR and CDR2 is FQNEAQ (reference sequence). V was shortened by 5 bases and J by 4 bases, with 11 bases between the two germline ends. This CDR3 comprises 13 residues. In DNA form, the CDR3 reads TGTGCCAGCAGCCCCGGACAGCTCTATGGCTACACCTTC. This gives the protein CASSPGQLYGYTF.

This chain joins TRBV11-2 and TRBJ2-3, with 7 bases lining up with TRBD2. Germline values: CDR1 SGHAT, CDR2 FQNNGV. The V segment lost 6 bases and the J segment 9 bases; nucleotides outside the gene matches: 3. This CDR3 is built from 11 residues. The chain's CDR3 is CASSPRGTQYF. In DNA, the CDR3 is TGTGCCAGCAGTCCGCGGGGGACGCAGTATTTT.

This chain joins TRBV6-1 and TRBJ1-2; TRBD1 matches 9 bases. Germline V gene sequence: CDR1 MNHNS, CDR2 SASEGT. The CDR3 totals 13 residues. J gave up 4 bases and V 6 bases, and 3 bases lay outside the gene matches. CDR3 nucleotides: TGTGCCAGCAGGGACAGGGGTTTCTATGGCTACACCTTC. Amino acids: CASRDRGFYGYTF.

V usage is TRBV6-1 and J usage is TRBJ2-7, with D possibly being TRBD1 (5 bases). Trimming removed 2 bases from V and 4 bases from J, with 6 bases in between. Germline V lookup: CDR1 MNHNS, CDR2 SASEGT. The CDR3 is made up of 12 amino acids. The CDR3: CASSEQGYEQYF. The CDR3 DNA reads TGTGCCAGCAGTGAACAGGGTTACGAGCAGTACTTC.

This chain links TRBV6-1 with TRBJ1-2, with D unclear. The CDR3 runs 17 residues. The germline CDR1 and CDR2 sequences are MNHNS and SASEGT. Trimming took off 1 base at V and 0 bases at J, with 15 bases between the two ends. In DNA, the CDR3 is TGTGCCAGCAGTGAAGTCAGTGACTTAATAGCTAACTATGGCTACACCTTC. It translates to CASSEVSDLIANYGYTF.

V usage is TRBV20-1 and J usage is TRBJ2-1; no definite D call. CDR1 is DFQATT, CDR2 SNEGSKA, per germline (reference sequence). The V gene lost 3 bases and the J gene lost 7 bases, with 7 bases spanning the gap. This CDR3 contains 11 residues. CDR3 sequence reads: CSASIENEQFF. Written as DNA, the CDR3 is TGCAGTGCTAGTATTGAGAATGAGCAGTTCTTC.

In this sample, this clone turned up once. The V call is TRBV7-9, the J call TRBJ1-1; a possible D gene is TRBD1 (6 bases). Per the germline V gene, CDR1 is SEHNR and CDR2 is FQNEAQ (reference sequence). Trimming stripped 5 bases from V and 1 base from J, with 8 bases between. The length of the CDR3 is 13 residues. CDR3 nucleotide sequence: TGTGCCAGCAGCCCACAGGGGAACACTGAAGCTTTCTTT. It codes for CASSPQGNTEAFF.